These 29 T cell receptor beta chains were sequenced from one sample in a study of OX40 agonist ivuxolimab in advanced cancers. Generated by immunoSEQ multiplex PCR, the TCRdb table keeps only in-frame clones and is missing some. The sample lists more than 35,000 clones, roughly 90% occurring once. Sequenced material: CD4+ or CD8+ T cells sorted from blood, taken in a trial of the OX40 agonist ivuxolimab. The receptors originated from an adult with an advanced solid tumor such as melanoma, head and neck, liver or kidney cancer.

The gene calls are TRBV7-6 and TRBJ2-7; the D gene could be TRBD1 or TRBD2 (5 bases each). Germline CDR1 is SGHVS and CDR2 is FNYEAQ. There are 15 residues in the CDR3. Deletions cut 2 bases from V and 1 base from J, with 12 bases between. CDR3 coding DNA: TGTGCCAGCAGCTTACGCCCGGGACGGTCCTACGAGCAGTACTTC. Translated, it gives CASSLRPGRSYEQYF.

The V and J genes are TRBV11-2 and TRBJ2-7, with unresolved D. Germline CDR1 and CDR2: SGHAT and FQNNGV. Deletions cut 1 base from V and 3 bases from J, with 4 bases between. This CDR3 comprises 12 residues. CDR3: CASSLVSYEQYF. Here the CDR3 DNA reads TGTGCCAGCAGCTTAGTCAGCTACGAGCAGTACTTC.

The V call is TRBV29-1, the J call TRBJ2-2; 7 nucleotides align to TRBD2. Trimming took 7 bases from V and 7 from J; bases not matched to a gene: 9. Germline loops: CDR1 SQVTM, CDR2 ANQGSEA. CDR3 length equals 13 residues. CDR3 bases: TGCAGCGCGGGGACTACCCATGGCGGGGAGCTGTTTTTT. Its translation is CSAGTTHGGELFF.

The rearrangement joins TRBV19 to TRBJ2-3; 7 bases align to TRBD2. V dropped 6 bases and J dropped 3; count of bases not matched to a gene: 9. The CDR3 sequence is 15 residues long. Per the germline V gene, CDR1 is LNHDA and CDR2 is SQIVND (reference sequence). Here the CDR3 reads CASRTIVGGTDTQYF. The DNA for the CDR3 is TGTGCCAGTAGAACCATAGTGGGGGGGACAGATACGCAGTATTTT.

This clone was recorded only once. The CDR3 coding sequence is TGTGCCAGCAGCCCCCGGCCGAGCTCTGGAAACACCATATATTTT. Translation: CASSPRPSSGNTIYF. V is TRBV11-2 and J is TRBJ1-3; D is uncertain. The CDR3 contains 15 residues. Trimming cost V 5 bases and J 0 bases, with 11 bases left between them. Germline values: CDR1 SGHAT, CDR2 FQNNGV.

The chain recombines TRBV5-5 with TRBJ1-1; D ambiguous. The germline V and J ends were trimmed by 0 bases and 0 bases, with 15 bases remaining between them. The CDR3 is 17 residues long. Germline-derived CDR1 and CDR2 are SGHKS and YYEKEE (reference sequence). This CDR3 reads CASSLVRAGLMNTEAFF. The CDR3 DNA reads TGTGCCAGCAGCTTGGTTAGGGCAGGACTTATGAACACTGAAGCTTTCTTT.

V usage is TRBV7-9 and J usage is TRBJ2-6, with a tentative D call TRBD2 (5 bases). The CDR3 covers 13 residues. Germline CDR1 is SEHNR and CDR2 is FQNEAQ (reference sequence). V was clipped by 10 bases and J by 6 bases, with 13 bases between them. The CDR3 reads CATPEGEANVLTF. The CDR3 bases are TGTGCCACCCCCGAGGGCGAGGCCAACGTCCTGACTTTC.

The CDR3 reads CASSVVDQGANYGYTF. CDR3 coding DNA: TGTGCCAGCAGCGTAGTAGACCAGGGGGCTAACTATGGCTACACCTTC. The chain joins TRBV9 to TRBJ1-2, with 7 bases fitting TRBD1. Trimming at V came to 0 bases and at J to 0 bases, leaving 5 bases not matched to a gene. The germline V gene encodes CDR1 SGDLS and CDR2 YYNGEE. The CDR3 spans 16 residues.

This chain connects TRBV9 to TRBJ2-2; 7 positions agree with TRBD2. CDR1 SGDLS and CDR2 YYNGEE come from the germline V gene. The CDR3 sequence is 14 residues long. V shed 7 bases, J shed 5 bases, and the junction held 8 bases outside the gene matches. CDR3 amino acids: CASGRGLSTGELFF. DNA for the CDR3: TGTGCCAGCGGGCGGGGACTATCTACCGGGGAGCTGTTTTTT.

V gene TRBV7-9 combines with J gene TRBJ1-4, with D tentatively TRBD1 (5 bases). Trimming removed 4 bases from V and 8 bases from J, with 17 bases in between. The CDR3 has 15 amino acids. The germline gives CDR1 SEHNR, CDR2 FQNEAQ (reference sequence). CDR3 amino acids: CASSYDRDRGEKLFF. The CDR3 coding sequence is TGTGCCAGCAGCTACGACAGAGACCGTGGCGAAAAACTGTTTTTT.

This chain joins TRBV7-3 and TRBJ1-1; D uncertain. Trimming removed 3 bases from V and 1 base from J, with 6 bases in between. This CDR3 has 13 amino acids. Germline CDR1 SGHTA, CDR2 FQGTGA. In DNA form, the CDR3 reads TGTGCCAGCAGCTTCTCCGGGAACACTGAAGCTTTCTTT. Translated: CASSFSGNTEAFF.

CDR3 region: CASSVGGRNSGNTIYF. The CDR3 DNA reads TGTGCCAGCAGCGTAGGGGGGCGGAACTCTGGAAACACCATATATTTT. The chain employs TRBV9 and TRBJ1-3, with D perhaps TRBD1 (6 bases). This CDR3 spans 16 amino acids. Per germline, CDR1 SGDLS and CDR2 YYNGEE. V was cut by 0 bases and J by 0 bases, with 10 bases left in between.

This chain connects TRBV7-2 to TRBJ2-6; 12 bases line up with TRBD1. Germline V CDR1 and CDR2: SGHTA, FQGNSA. The CDR3 spans 19 residues. With 5 bases clipped from V and 0 bases from J, the junction kept 8 bases outside the gene matches. CDR3: CASSEPWGQGASGANVLTF. In nucleotides, the CDR3 is TGTGCCAGCAGCGAGCCCTGGGGACAGGGGGCCTCTGGGGCCAACGTCCTGACTTTC.

This clone was seen more than once but under ten times. V and J are TRBV7-6 and TRBJ2-3; D perhaps matches TRBD1 (5 bases). CDR3 length: 15 amino acids. Germline V gene sequence: CDR1 SGHVS, CDR2 FNYEAQ. The V gene lost 5 bases and the J gene lost 8 bases, with 20 bases spanning the gap. In DNA, the CDR3 is TGTGCCAGCAGCCCATTGGGGTTAGGGGAAGGTACGCAGTATTTT. It yields the protein CASSPLGLGEGTQYF.

V usage is TRBV28 and J usage is TRBJ1-2; TRBD1 might be the D (6 bases). The V end was cut by 6 bases, the J end by 4 bases, with 18 bases between. The CDR3 spans 15 residues. CDR1 and CDR2 from the germline V gene are MDHEN and SYDVKM. CDR3 DNA sequence: TGTGCCAGCAGCCCCCCCTGGAAGGGGGGCTATGGCTACACCTTC. Translation gives CASSPPWKGGYGYTF.

The rearrangement uses TRBV5-6 and TRBJ2-7; possible D gene TRBD2, 5 bases. V was clipped by 3 bases and J by 4 bases, with 8 bases between them. Germline V gene lookup returns CDR1 SGHDT and CDR2 YYEEEE. The CDR3 length is 12 residues. The CDR3 DNA is TGTGCCAGCAGCTACGGGAAGTACGAGCAGTACTTC. It specifies CASSYGKYEQYF.

The chain employs TRBV11-2 and TRBJ2-2; 7 bases agree with TRBD2. V shed 5 bases, J shed 7 bases, and the junction held 7 bases outside the gene matches. Germline lookup yields CDR1 SGHAT and CDR2 FQNNGV. CDR3 length: 14 residues. The CDR3: CASSPHAGVGELFF. DNA for the CDR3: TGTGCCAGCAGCCCACATGCGGGGGTCGGGGAGCTGTTTTTT.

CDR3 sequence (DNA): TGTGCCAGCTCACCAAGGATCGTCGACAATGAGCAGTTCTTC. Its protein is CASSPRIVDNEQFF. V and J are TRBV18 and TRBJ2-1; the D is unclear. Germline assignment: CDR1 KGHSH and CDR2 LQKENI. The CDR3 is 14 amino acids. V shed 2 bases and J shed 5 bases, with 10 bases lying between them.

The rearrangement uses TRBV27 and TRBJ2-7; 7 bases are a match to TRBD1. From germline, CDR1 is MNHEY and CDR2 SMNVEV (reference sequence). The CDR3 consists of 14 residues. The V segment lost 2 bases and the J segment 3 bases; nucleotides outside the gene matches: 4. The CDR3 DNA follows: TGTGCCAGCAGTTTAGGGCAGGGGGTCTACGAGCAGTACTTC. Protein: CASSLGQGVYEQYF.

The chain couples TRBV7-9 to TRBJ2-5; D remains unclear. Looked up from germline, CDR1 is SEHNR and CDR2 is FQNEAQ (reference sequence). V lost 5 bases, J lost 0 bases, and 10 bases lay in between. The CDR3 covers 14 residues. CDR3 sequence: CASSGRTDQETQYF. DNA of the CDR3: TGTGCCAGCAGCGGAAGGACGGACCAAGAGACCCAGTACTTC. Variable domain in full (rest from reference TRBV7-9 and TRBJ2-5): DTGVSQNPRHKITKRGQNVTFRCDPISEHNRLYWYRQTLGQGPEFLTYFQNEAQLEKSRLLSDRFSAERPKGSFSTLEIQRTEQGDSAMYLCASSGRTDQETQYFGPGTRLLVL.

The count of this clone is one. This chain links TRBV5-4 with TRBJ2-5, with D unclear. V dropped 10 bases and J dropped 1 base, with 8 bases sitting between them. CDR1 is SGHNT, CDR2 YYREEE, per germline (reference sequence). CDR3 length equals 11 residues. Here the CDR3 reads CASGSQETQYF. The CDR3 DNA follows: TGTGCCTCCGGGTCCCAAGAGACCCAGTACTTC.

The chain couples TRBV5-1 to TRBJ2-7; D is possibly TRBD1 (5 bases). Germline V gene lookup returns CDR1 SGHRS and CDR2 YFSETQ. CDR3 size: 14 residues. V gave up 0 bases and J gave up 3 bases, with 10 bases separating them. The CDR3 DNA reads TGCGCCAGCAGCTTGGCCGGCAGGGTCTACGAGCAGTACTTC. Translated: CASSLAGRVYEQYF.

V is TRBV7-3 and J is TRBJ1-2, with D perhaps matching TRBD1 (5 bases). The CDR3 sequence is 13 residues long. Germline V CDR1 and CDR2: SGHTA, FQGTGA. V dropped 5 bases and J dropped 1 base, with 8 bases sitting between them. The CDR3 loop reads CASSPGVNYGYTF. For the CDR3, the DNA is TGTGCCAGCAGCCCGGGGGTTAACTATGGCTACACCTTC.

The V call is TRBV5-4, the J call TRBJ2-5; TRBD1 matches 9 bases. V lost 2 bases, J lost 3 bases, and 2 bases stayed unmatched. The CDR3 is made up of 14 amino acids. CDR1 SGHNT and CDR2 YYREEE come from the germline V gene (reference sequence). CDR3 DNA: TGTGCCAGCAGCTTTGGACAGGGGAAAGAGACCCAGTACTTC. Its protein product is CASSFGQGKETQYF.

The CDR3 nucleotides read TGTGCCAGCAGCTTAGACAGGGGCTACAATGAGCAGTTCTTC. Protein product: CASSLDRGYNEQFF. This chain joins TRBV7-2 and TRBJ2-1; 7 bases match TRBD1. The V and J ends lost 1 base and 3 bases, in that order; junction bases with no gene match: 0. CDR3 length: 14 residues. In germline, CDR1 is SGHTA, CDR2 FQGNSA.

This clone showed up just a few times. The chain has TRBV10-1 and TRBJ1-3; D is unresolved. Germline V CDR1 and CDR2: WNHNN, SYGVQD (reference sequence). This CDR3 has 14 residues. Trimming left V 0 bases short and J 2 bases short, with 5 bases between. As DNA, the CDR3 is TGCGCCAGCAGTGAGTCGACCGCTGGAAACACCATATATTTT. It codes for CASSESTAGNTIYF.

This clone has only one observation. The chain joins TRBV19 to TRBJ2-5; no clear D gene. The CDR3 is made up of 13 amino acids. Looked up from germline, CDR1 is LNHDA and CDR2 is SQIVND (reference sequence). V was clipped by 7 bases and J by 1 base, with 10 bases between them. The CDR3 is CASTTRPQETQYF. The CDR3 coding sequence is TGTGCCAGTACGACCAGGCCCCAAGAGACCCAGTACTTC.

This rearrangement joins TRBV2 to TRBJ2-5; TRBD2 is a possible D gene (6 bases). This CDR3 spans 14 amino acids. CDR1 SNHLY and CDR2 FYNNEI come from the germline V gene. V shed 0 bases and J shed 5 bases, with 10 bases lying between them. The CDR3 coding sequence is TGTGCCAGCAGTGAAGCGGGAGGCCGGGAGACCCAGTACTTC. As protein: CASSEAGGRETQYF.

The genes are TRBV6-5 and TRBJ2-7; D gene unclear. The germline V gene has CDR1 MNHEY and CDR2 SVGAGI. V was pared by 2 bases and J by 0 bases, with 11 bases between. This CDR3 has 15 residues. Here the CDR3 DNA reads TGTGCCAGCAGTTACACAAAAACGGGCTCCTACGAGCAGTACTTC. It codes for CASSYTKTGSYEQYF.